The 6 T cell receptor beta chains below were found in one sample sequenced in a study of T cells of healthy individuals. One entry per CDR3 protein, called by TCRdb with MiXCR from the 5' RACE reads. The sample lists some 100,000 distinct CDR3 sequences; roughly a sixth were seen once. The receptor source for this set is a human donor in good health.

The chain joins TRBV7-3 to TRBJ2-1; tentative D call: TRBD2 (6 bases). From germline, CDR1 is SGHTA and CDR2 FQGTGA. The CDR3 is made up of 15 amino acids. V dropped 1 base and J dropped 6 bases, with 13 bases sitting between them. This chain's CDR3 is CASSLSAGRSNEQFF. CDR3 DNA sequence: TGTGCCAGCAGCTTAAGTGCGGGAAGGTCCAATGAGCAGTTCTTC.

J is TRBJ2-7 and V is TRBV7-2; D is uncertain. This CDR3 is 16 amino acids long. The germline V and J ends were trimmed by 2 bases and 1 base, with 15 bases remaining between them. Germline CDR1 reads SGHTA; CDR2 reads FQGNSA. The DNA for the CDR3 is TGTGCCAGCAGCTTAACTATAGGAGACCTATCCTACGAGCAGTACTTC. It specifies CASSLTIGDLSYEQYF.

This chain uses TRBV7-6 with TRBJ1-6, with D uncertain. The V end was cut by 5 bases, the J end by 9 bases, with 11 bases between. The germline gives CDR1 SGHVS, CDR2 FNYEAQ. The CDR3 is made up of 13 amino acids. The CDR3 sequence: CASSVSMGSPLHF. DNA of the CDR3: TGTGCCAGCAGCGTATCCATGGGTTCACCCCTCCACTTT.

The chain couples TRBV6-2 or TRBV6-3 to TRBJ2-5; 9 nucleotides match TRBD2. The CDR3 has 14 amino acids. The V gene's germline CDR1 is MNHEY and CDR2 SVGEGT. Trimming removed 6 bases from V and 4 bases from J; junction bases left unmatched: 6. The CDR3 DNA is TGTGCCAGCAGCCGAACACTAGCGGGAGAGACCCAGTACTTC. It codes for CASSRTLAGETQYF.

This clonotype was seen repeatedly, ten times or more. CDR3 residues: CASSAAARDKYNEQFF. CDR3 DNA: TGCGCCAGCAGCGCCGCCGCGCGGGACAAATACAATGAGCAGTTCTTC. The V call is TRBV5-1, the J call TRBJ2-1; D is possibly TRBD1 or TRBD2 (6 bases each). Germline V CDR1 and CDR2: SGHRS, YFSETQ. This CDR3 has 16 residues. V gave up 4 bases and J gave up 4 bases, with 18 bases separating them.

The chain recombines TRBV6-6 with TRBJ2-5, with TRBD1 as a possible D gene (5 bases). Germline V lookup: CDR1 MNHNY, CDR2 SVGAGI (reference sequence). V was pared by 0 bases and J by 1 base, with 9 bases between. This CDR3 spans 15 amino acids. The CDR3 coding sequence is TGTGCCAGCAGTTACTCCCAGGGTCCCCAAGAGACCCAGTACTTC. Amino acids: CASSYSQGPQETQYF.